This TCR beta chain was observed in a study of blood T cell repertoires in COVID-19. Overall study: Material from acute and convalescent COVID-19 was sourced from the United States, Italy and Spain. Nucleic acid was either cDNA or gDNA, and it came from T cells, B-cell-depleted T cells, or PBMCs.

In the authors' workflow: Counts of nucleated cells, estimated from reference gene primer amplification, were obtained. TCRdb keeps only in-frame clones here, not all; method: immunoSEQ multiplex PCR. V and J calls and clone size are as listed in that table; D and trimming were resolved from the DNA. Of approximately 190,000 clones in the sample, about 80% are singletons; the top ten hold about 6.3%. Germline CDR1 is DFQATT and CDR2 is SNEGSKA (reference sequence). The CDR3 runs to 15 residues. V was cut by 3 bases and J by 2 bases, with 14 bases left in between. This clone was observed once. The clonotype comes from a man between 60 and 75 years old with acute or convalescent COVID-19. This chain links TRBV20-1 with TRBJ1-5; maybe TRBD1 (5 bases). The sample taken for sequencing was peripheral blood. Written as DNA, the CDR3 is TGCAGTGCTAGTTCGGGGGGACTCGGCAATCAGCCCCAGCATTTT. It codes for CSASSGGLGNQPQHF.